The entry below describes one T cell receptor (beta chain). Its specificity is unknown. With 60 Vbeta and 13 Jbeta primers, the PCR was carried out. Assay: immunoSEQ multiplex PCR; the TCRdb copy retains only in-frame clones and omits some. This sample yields 100,000 to 150,000 clones, of which more than 60% are seen a single time; less than 2.5% belongs to the top ten. These data belong to a study of cytomegalovirus exposure and HLA in healthy donors. This CDR3 spans 14 amino acids. From germline, CDR1 is SGHTA and CDR2 FQGNSA. Study outcomes and limitations: Reports showed the classifier diagnosing cytomegalovirus status with high specificity and sensitivity. In a later analysis, HLA-C alleles had the fewest associated TCRs, DRB1 alleles the most.

This TCR came from a woman aged 40 to 55 in good health and CMV-seropositive. Sequencing was carried out using PBMCs. The chain uses TRBV7-2 and TRBJ2-5; TRBD2 aligns across 7 bases. The closer fit of TRBJ2-7 to the DNA end suggests the J call may be wrong. This CDR3 reads CASSLALSSGEQYF. CDR3 nucleotides: TGTGCCAGCAGCTTAGCTCTATCTAGCGGCGAGCAGTACTTC.